These 19 T cell receptor beta chains were all obtained from the same sample, sequenced in a study of blood T cell repertoires in COVID-19. This table comes from immunoSEQ multiplex PCR, and its TCRdb copy is limited to in-frame clones, with some not included. The sample gives a few hundred thousand clones, approximately 86% of which show up once; approximately 4% is in the top ten. Sequenced input: peripheral blood. The source of these receptors is a man aged 18-30 years with active or convalescent COVID-19.

This chain uses TRBV5-1 with TRBJ1-5, with D hard to call. Per germline, CDR1 SGHRS and CDR2 YFSETQ. With 0 bases removed from V and 2 bases from J, the gap between germline ends came to 9 bases. The CDR3 has 15 amino acids. The CDR3 sequence: CASSLGSGGNQPQHF. In nucleotides, the CDR3 is TGCGCCAGCAGCTTGGGTTCGGGAGGCAATCAGCCCCAGCATTTT.

The rearrangement links TRBV2 to TRBJ1-6; TRBD1 might be the D (6 bases). The germline V and J ends were trimmed by 1 base and 12 bases, with 16 bases remaining between them. The V gene's germline CDR1 is SNHLY and CDR2 FYNNEI. The length of the CDR3 is 15 residues. DNA of the CDR3: TGTGCCAGCAGTGAAGAAGCGGGGGCACCCGTACCCCTCCACTTT. Residues: CASSEEAGAPVPLHF.

The CDR3 region is CASSAGDSYNEQFF. The CDR3 DNA follows: TGCGCCAGCAGCGCGGGGGATTCCTACAATGAGCAGTTCTTC. The chain uses TRBV10-1 and TRBJ2-1, with TRBD2 matching 7 bases. Germline-derived CDR1 and CDR2 are WNHNN and SYGVQD (reference sequence). The V and J ends lost 6 bases and 1 base, in that order; junction bases with no gene match: 3. The length of the CDR3 is 14 residues.

The chain carries TRBV5-1 and TRBJ1-1; D unresolved. Trimming stripped 3 bases from V and 0 bases from J, with 6 bases between. In germline, CDR1 is SGHRS, CDR2 YFSETQ. This CDR3 is built from 13 residues. In DNA, the CDR3 is TGCGCCAGCAGCTCTTTAATGAACACTGAAGCTTTCTTT. Translation gives CASSSLMNTEAFF.

The chain carries TRBV4-1 and TRBJ2-1, with a possible D match to TRBD1 (6 bases). CDR1 is MGHRA, CDR2 YSYEKL, per germline. The germline V and J ends were trimmed by 4 bases and 3 bases, with 16 bases remaining between them. The CDR3 contains 16 residues. The CDR3 bases are TGCGCCAGCAGCCCTCCCGGGACACCCCACTACAATGAGCAGTTCTTC. This gives the protein CASSPPGTPHYNEQFF.

The V and J genes are TRBV28 and TRBJ1-2; 9 bases line up with TRBD1. The CDR3 covers 14 residues. V gave up 8 bases and J gave up 7 bases; unmatched junction bases: 11. From germline, CDR1 is MDHEN and CDR2 SYDVKM. Here the CDR3 DNA reads TGTGCCAGCTTAAAATCCGGGACAGGGTCTGGCTACACCTTC. Its translation: CASLKSGTGSGYTF.

As concerns this clone: The junction does not match germline at one end; this may be a read error. The V call is TRBV30, the J call TRBJ2-7, with D possibly being TRBD2 (7 bases). The CDR3 is made up of 13 amino acids. Germline V gives CDR1 GTSNPN, CDR2 SVGIG (reference sequence). The CDR3 bases are TGTGCCTGGGGTGTCGGGGGGCCGACCGAGCAGTACTTC. Translating gives CAWGVGGPTEQYF.

The V gene is TRBV6-5, the J gene TRBJ2-2; 9 bases are a match to TRBD2. Looked up from germline, CDR1 is MNHEY and CDR2 is SVGAGI. With 2 bases clipped from V and 5 bases from J, the junction kept 3 bases outside the gene matches. The CDR3 loop spans 15 amino acids. The CDR3 DNA reads TGTGCCAGCAGTTACGCTAGCGGGGCGACCGGGGAGCTGTTTTTT. Translated, it gives CASSYASGATGELFF.

The J gene is TRBJ1-1, the V gene TRBV5-4, with D perhaps matching TRBD1 (5 bases). The CDR3 sequence is 13 residues long. Per germline, CDR1 SGHNT and CDR2 YYREEE (reference sequence). Trimming took 4 bases from V and 7 from J, leaving 14 bases between them. CDR3 loop: CASSAGRDGEAFF. The CDR3 bases are TGTGCCAGCAGCGCTGGGAGGGACGGTGAAGCTTTCTTT.

The rearrangement joins TRBV7-2 to TRBJ2-5; a weak D match, TRBD2 (6 bases). The V end was cut by 5 bases, the J end by 2 bases, with 21 bases between. This CDR3 has 17 residues. In germline, CDR1 is SGHTA, CDR2 FQGNSA. The CDR3 nucleotides are TGTGCCAGCAGCCCGGGACTCCTGAGGGGTCCACAAGAGACCCAGTACTTC. It yields the protein CASSPGLLRGPQETQYF.

The CDR3, as DNA: TGTGCTAGTGGCCCCGGGACAGGGGAGAACTATGGCTACACCTTC. Translating gives CASGPGTGENYGYTF. This rearrangement joins TRBV12-5 to TRBJ1-2; 10 nucleotides agree with TRBD1. The CDR3 runs to 15 residues. The germline CDR1 and CDR2 sequences are LGHNT and FRNRAP. V was clipped by 6 bases and J by 2 bases; unmatched bases: 6.

This chain joins TRBV24-1 and TRBJ2-2; D might be TRBD1 (6 bases). CDR3 size: 17 residues. V lost 3 bases and J 4 bases, leaving 17 bases between the germline ends. The germline V gene encodes CDR1 KGHDR and CDR2 SFDVKD. In nucleotides, the CDR3 is TGTGCCACCAGTGATCCTAGGACAGATAGGATCACCGGGGAGCTGTTTTTT. Its protein is CATSDPRTDRITGELFF.

The chain recombines TRBV5-1 with TRBJ2-5; unclear D gene. The CDR3 has 13 amino acids. CDR1 SGHRS and CDR2 YFSETQ come from the germline V gene. Trimming cost V 2 bases and J 0 bases, with 5 bases left between them. The CDR3 bases are TGCGCCAGCAGCTTCAGGTACCAAGAGACCCAGTACTTC. Its protein is CASSFRYQETQYF.

This sequence joins TRBV14 and TRBJ2-4, with D tentatively TRBD2 (6 bases). Germline assignment: CDR1 SGHDN and CDR2 FVKESK. The CDR3 sequence is 13 residues long. V lost 1 base to trimming and J lost 10 bases, with 11 bases between them. The CDR3 coding sequence is TGTGCCAGCAGCCAAGGGACTGGAGGGATTCAGTACTTC. It translates to CASSQGTGGIQYF.

V and J are TRBV30 and TRBJ2-7, with a weak D call TRBD1 (6 bases). This CDR3 region has 13 residues. CDR1 and CDR2 (germline): GTSNPN, SVGIG (reference sequence). The V gene lost 4 bases and the J gene lost 1 base, with 11 bases spanning the gap. CDR3 loop: CAWNRAYSYEQYF. In nucleotides, the CDR3 is TGTGCCTGGAACAGGGCCTATTCCTACGAGCAGTACTTC.

The chain has TRBV11-2 and TRBJ1-2, with unresolved D. V was cut by 3 bases and J by 5 bases, with 13 bases left in between. This CDR3 spans 14 amino acids. Germline CDR1 and CDR2: SGHAT and FQNNGV. The CDR3, as DNA: TGTGCCAGCAGCTTCCGCACCACGGGTTATGGCTACACCTTC. It specifies CASSFRTTGYGYTF.

This chain joins TRBV6-6 and TRBJ2-3; TRBD2 is a possible D gene (6 bases). Per the germline V gene, CDR1 is MNHNY and CDR2 is SVGAGI (reference sequence). The V end was cut by 7 bases, the J end by 5 bases, with 16 bases between. The CDR3 spans 14 residues. CDR3 nucleotides: TGTGCCAGCAAGGTTAGCGGTTTGGGAGATACGCAGTATTTT. This sequence encodes CASKVSGLGDTQYF.

The sample holds a few counts of this clone. This chain uses TRBV14 with TRBJ1-4, with 9 bases aligning to TRBD1. CDR1 SGHDN and CDR2 FVKESK come from the germline V gene. There are 14 residues in the CDR3. V lost 6 bases, J lost 11 bases, and 10 bases stayed unmatched. CDR3 sequence (DNA): TGTGCCAGCAGTCTAACCCGGGACAGGGTTAAACTGTTTTTT. Translated: CASSLTRDRVKLFF.

The chain links TRBV3-1 (or the pseudogene TRBV3-2) to TRBJ1-1; tentatively, D is TRBD1 (5 bases). The CDR3 consists of 16 residues. The germline CDR1 and CDR2 sequences are LGHDT and YNNKEL (reference sequence). Trimming took off 2 bases at V and 4 bases at J, with 17 bases between the two ends. CDR3 nucleotide sequence: TGTGCCAGCAGCCAATTTCCAGGGCCCGAGAGCACTGAAGCTTTCTTT. Translation gives CASSQFPGPESTEAFF.